This is a list of T cell receptor beta chains from one sample in a study of T cell responses to AZD1222 COVID-19 vaccine. Method: immunoSEQ multiplex PCR; TCRdb's copy keeps in-frame clones and lacks some. The table includes 100,000 or so clones, around 83% detected once. The sample was peripheral blood, taken on day 0 of AZD1222 vaccination. These receptors were taken from an adult in good health. The CDR3 runs from the conserved cysteine through the conserved F or W. D genes are given only for firm matches. Rows may omit the clone size; those that give it use once, few, many or a size class.

V gene	clone size	D gene	J gene	CDR3 protein	CDR3 DNA
TRBV7-2	NA	TRBD1	TRBJ2-7	CASSYQTGDAHEQYF	TGTGCCAGCAGCTACCAGACAGGGGATGCTCACGAGCAGTACTTC
TRBV7-8	NA	TRBD1	TRBJ1-1	CASSLLGQGPTEAFF	TGTGCCAGCAGCTTATTGGGACAGGGTCCCACTGAAGCTTTCTTT
TRBV6-5	NA	NA	TRBJ2-1	CASSSGTPLFF	TGTGCCAGCAGTTCCGGGACCCCGCTGTTCTTC
TRBV7-2	NA	TRBD2	TRBJ2-5	CASSSQLAGAQETQYF	TGTGCCAGCAGCTCCCAACTAGCGGGGGCCCAAGAGACCCAGTACTTC
TRBV14	NA	TRBD2	TRBJ2-3	CASSSLSERGLHTQYF	TGTGCCAGCAGCTCACTTTCAGAGCGGGGGCTCCATACGCAGTATTTT
TRBV7-2	few	TRBD1	TRBJ2-7	CASRPGTDSYEQYF	TGTGCCAGCAGGCCCGGGACAGATTCCTACGAGCAGTACTTC
TRBV12-3/TRBV12-4	NA	NA	TRBJ1-5	CASSKGPNQPQHF	TGTGCCAGCAGTAAGGGGCCCAATCAGCCCCAGCATTTT
TRBV25-1	NA	NA	TRBJ1-1	CASSADASTEAFF	TGTGCCAGCAGTGCGGACGCCAGCACTGAAGCTTTCTTT
TRBV7-2	once	TRBD1	TRBJ1-1	CASSLLTGDTEAFF	TGTGCCAGCAGCCTTCTGACAGGGGACACTGAAGCTTTCTTT
TRBV4-3	NA	TRBD2	TRBJ2-3	CASSPSASQTSAGYF	TGCGCCAGCAGCCCATCCGCCAGCCAGACTAGCGCCGGATATTTT
TRBV5-1	NA	TRBD1	TRBJ1-4	CASSRQGRGEKLFF	TGCGCCAGCAGCCGACAGGGCCGGGGCGAAAAACTGTTTTTT
TRBV28	NA	NA	TRBJ1-5	CASTRISNQPQHF	TGTGCCAGCACGAGGATTAGCAATCAGCCCCAGCATTTT
TRBV30	once	NA	TRBJ2-3	CACFRDGSTEVQYF	TGTGCCTGTTTCCGGGACGGATCCACGGAGGTGCAGTATTTT
TRBV5-1	NA	TRBD1	TRBJ1-2	CASSLGTGGYGYTF	TGCGCCAGCAGCTTGGGGACAGGGGGATATGGCTACACCTTC
TRBV18	NA	TRBD2	TRBJ2-1	CASSPTPSGTHNEQFF	TGTGCCAGCTCACCAACTCCTAGCGGGACCCACAATGAGCAGTTCTTC
TRBV28	NA	NA	TRBJ2-7	CASSSDSSYEQYF	TGTGCCAGCAGTTCGGACAGCTCCTACGAGCAGTACTTC
TRBV3-1/TRBV3-2	NA	NA	TRBJ2-2	CASSQALGGELFF	TGTGCCAGCAGCCAAGCTTTGGGCGGGGAGCTGTTTTTT
TRBV30	NA	NA	TRBJ2-3	CAWMGASTDTQYF	TGTGCCTGGATGGGGGCTAGCACAGATACGCAGTATTTT
TRBV2	NA	NA	TRBJ1-3	CASSPVGGNTIYF	TGTGCCAGCAGCCCCGTCGGAGGAAACACCATATATTTT
TRBV5-1	NA	TRBD1	TRBJ2-2	CASTGTANTGELFF	TGCGCCAGCACGGGGACAGCCAACACCGGGGAGCTGTTTTTT
TRBV2	NA	NA	TRBJ2-5	CASSPWTIQETQYF	TGTGCCAGCAGTCCGTGGACTATTCAAGAGACCCAGTACTTC
TRBV7-9	NA	NA	TRBJ2-1	CASSPATISYNEQFF	TGTGCCAGCAGCCCGGCTACGATCTCCTACAATGAGCAGTTCTTC
TRBV30	few	TRBD1	TRBJ2-7	CAWSGGSEQYF	TGTGCCTGGTCAGGGGGCAGCGAGCAGTACTTC
TRBV5-5	NA	TRBD1	TRBJ2-4	CASSWIRQGQNIQYF	TGTGCCAGCAGCTGGATCCGACAGGGTCAAAACATTCAGTACTTC
TRBV27	NA	TRBD2	TRBJ2-3	CASRLRAGGGTDTQYF	TGTGCCAGCAGGCTCCGAGCGGGGGGGGGCACAGATACGCAGTATTTT
TRBV30	NA	NA	TRBJ1-6	CAWRYSTRYNSPLHF	TGTGCCTGGAGGTATTCGACGCGGTATAATTCACCCCTCCACTTT
TRBV28	NA	NA	TRBJ1-5	CASSWNQPQHF	TGTGCCAGCAGTTGGAATCAGCCCCAGCATTTT
TRBV5-5	NA	NA	TRBJ2-7	CASATPGRGGEQYF	TGTGCCAGCGCCACACCGGGCAGGGGGGGGGAGCAGTACTTC
TRBV6-5	NA	NA	TRBJ2-1	CASSSHVVMYNEQFF	TGTGCCAGCAGTTCCCATGTAGTAATGTACAATGAGCAGTTCTTC
TRBV25-1	NA	NA	TRBJ1-6	CASRKTGRYSPLHF	TGTGCCAGCAGGAAAACAGGGCGTTATTCACCCCTCCACTTT
TRBV5-4	NA	TRBD1	TRBJ1-1	CASSLVQGASEAFF	TGTGCCAGCAGCCTAGTACAGGGGGCCTCTGAAGCTTTCTTT
TRBV7-2	NA	NA	TRBJ2-3	CASSLVGQGADTQYF	TGTGCCAGCAGCTTAGTCGGGCAGGGAGCGGATACGCAGTATTTT
TRBV7-2	NA	TRBD1	TRBJ1-1	CASSQDRVRTEAFF	TGTGCCAGCAGCCAAGACAGGGTAAGGACTGAAGCTTTCTTT
TRBV4-3	NA	NA	TRBJ2-5	CASSQTLLEETQYF	TGCGCCAGCAGCCAGACTCTACTAGAAGAGACCCAGTACTTC
TRBV28	NA	TRBD2	TRBJ2-7	CASSPSSGGTYEQYF	TGTGCCAGCAGTCCCTCTAGCGGGGGGACGTACGAGCAGTACTTC
TRBV28	NA	TRBD1	TRBJ2-7	CASSPRGQGLHEQYF	TGTGCCAGCAGCCCCAGAGGACAGGGCCTCCACGAGCAGTACTTC
TRBV7-2	NA	TRBD1	TRBJ1-5	CASRPGGSNQPQHF	TGTGCCAGCAGACCAGGGGGTAGCAATCAGCCCCAGCATTTT
TRBV29-1	NA	TRBD2	TRBJ2-3	CSVTTSGGQGVDTQYF	TGCAGCGTTACGACTAGCGGGGGTCAGGGGGTGGATACGCAGTATTTT
TRBV28	NA	NA	TRBJ1-2	CASSRTILGSYTF	TGTGCCAGCAGCCGAACCATCCTTGGGAGCTACACCTTC
TRBV18	NA	NA	TRBJ2-7	CASSPGALDEQYF	TGTGCCAGCTCACCAGGGGCTCTGGACGAGCAGTACTTC
TRBV4-2	NA	NA	TRBJ1-2	CASSQGVGFPGYTF	TGTGCCAGCAGCCAAGGGGTCGGGTTCCCTGGCTACACCTTC
TRBV30	NA	NA	TRBJ1-4	CAWRADRGEKLFF	TGTGCCTGGAGGGCTGACCGAGGTGAAAAACTGTTTTTT
TRBV5-4	NA	NA	TRBJ1-6	CASSLMAGSPLHF	TGTGCCAGCAGCTTGATGGCAGGTTCACCCCTCCACTTT
TRBV18	NA	NA	TRBJ2-7	CASSPSGTSYEQYF	TGTGCCAGCTCACCTTCGGGGACCTCCTACGAGCAGTACTTC